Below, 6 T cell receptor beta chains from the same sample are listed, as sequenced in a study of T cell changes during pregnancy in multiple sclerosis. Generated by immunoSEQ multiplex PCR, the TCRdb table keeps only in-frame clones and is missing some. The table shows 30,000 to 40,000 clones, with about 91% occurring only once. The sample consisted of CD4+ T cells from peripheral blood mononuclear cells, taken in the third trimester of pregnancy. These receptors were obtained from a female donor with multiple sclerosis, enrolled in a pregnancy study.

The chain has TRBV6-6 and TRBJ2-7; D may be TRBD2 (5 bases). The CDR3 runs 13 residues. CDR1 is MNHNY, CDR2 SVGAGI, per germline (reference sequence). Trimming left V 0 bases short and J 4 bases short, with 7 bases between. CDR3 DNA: TGTGCCAGCAGTTACTCGGGGAGTTACGAGCAGTACTTC. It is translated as CASSYSGSYEQYF.

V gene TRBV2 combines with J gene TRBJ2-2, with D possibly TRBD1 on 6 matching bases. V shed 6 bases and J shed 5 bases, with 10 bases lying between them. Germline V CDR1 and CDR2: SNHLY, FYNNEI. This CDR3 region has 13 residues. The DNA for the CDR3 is TGTGCCAGCAGCTCAGGGGAGACCGGGGAGCTGTTTTTT. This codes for CASSSGETGELFF.

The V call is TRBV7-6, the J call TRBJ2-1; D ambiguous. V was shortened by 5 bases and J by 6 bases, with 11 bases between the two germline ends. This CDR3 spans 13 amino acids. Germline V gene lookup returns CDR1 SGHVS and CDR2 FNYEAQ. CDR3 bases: TGTGCCAGCAGCCCCCTTTTGTCCAATGAGCAGTTCTTC. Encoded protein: CASSPLLSNEQFF.

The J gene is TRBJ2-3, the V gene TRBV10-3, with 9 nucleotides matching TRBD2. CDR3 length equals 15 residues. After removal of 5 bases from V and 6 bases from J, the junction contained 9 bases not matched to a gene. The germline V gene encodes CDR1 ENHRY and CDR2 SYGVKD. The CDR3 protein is CAISMRTSDTDTQYF. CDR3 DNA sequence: TGTGCCATCAGTATGAGGACTAGCGACACGGATACGCAGTATTTT.

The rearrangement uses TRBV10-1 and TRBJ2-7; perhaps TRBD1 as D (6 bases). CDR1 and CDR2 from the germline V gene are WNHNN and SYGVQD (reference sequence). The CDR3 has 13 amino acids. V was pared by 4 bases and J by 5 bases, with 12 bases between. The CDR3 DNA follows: TGCGCCAGCAGTGGTCAGGGGCTGGACGAGCAGTACTTC. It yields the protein CASSGQGLDEQYF.

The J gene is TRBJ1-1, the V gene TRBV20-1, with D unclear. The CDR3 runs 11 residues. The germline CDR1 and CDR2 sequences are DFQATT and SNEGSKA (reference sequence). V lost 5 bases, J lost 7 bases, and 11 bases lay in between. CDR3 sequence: CSAGGALEAFF. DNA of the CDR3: TGCAGTGCTGGAGGAGCCCTTGAAGCTTTCTTT.